This T cell receptor beta chain was found in a study of CD8 T cells in ankylosing spondylitis. Germline CDR1 SGHVS, CDR2 FQNEAQ. V was clipped by 6 bases and J by 3 bases, with 15 bases between them. This CDR3 has 15 residues. TCR beta libraries were made by quantitative 5'-RACE with molecular barcodes. MiXCR, run by TCRdb on the 5' RACE reads, gives a single entry per CDR3 protein. The repertoire holds a few hundred thousand distinct CDR3 sequences, with 20% to 25% as singletons. Sequencing was performed on blood, either unsorted or a sorted T cell fraction (not recorded which). The gene calls are TRBV7-8 and TRBJ2-1; D is unclear. This sequence was found in a female donor with ankylosing spondylitis or in good health (not recorded which). CDR3 region: CASRNTITDYNEQFF. The CDR3 DNA is TGTGCCAGCAGAAATACCATAACGGACTACAATGAGCAGTTCTTC. The whole variable domain, filled in from reference TRBV7-8 and TRBJ2-1, reads GAGVSQSPRYKVAKRGQDVALRCDPISGHVSLFWYQQALGQGPEFLTYFQNEAQLDKSGLPSDRFFAERPEGSVSTLKIQRTQQEDSAVYLCASRNTITDYNEQFFGPGTRLTVL.